The clone carrying this TCR beta chain was found a few times. This sample was included in a study of T cells in Graves' hyperthyroidism and ophthalmopathy. TCR beta CDR3 region amplification was performed from RNA transcripts. Primed by the HTBI set, a first-round RT-PCR was run on the TCR CDR3. Via MiXCR, TCRdb re-called the multiplex PCR reads, giving one row per CDR3 protein. Counted here are around 340,000 distinct CDR3 sequences, around 14% occurring once; the ten biggest clones make up under 30%. The CDR3 runs to 15 residues. Germline CDR1 reads DFQATT; CDR2 reads SNEGSKA (reference sequence). Trimming shortened V by 3 bases and J by 5 bases, and 16 bases separated the two germline ends. Patients between 18 and 65 years old had hyperthyroidism, newly diagnosed and lasting under 2 months.

This TCR was recovered from a woman aged 25 to 45 with Graves' hyperthyroidism. Sequencing used blood. The chain joins TRBV20-1 to TRBJ2-2; D could derive from TRBD1 or TRBD2 (5 bases each). This chain's CDR3 is CSARRGAGGTGELFF. The CDR3 DNA follows: TGCAGTGCTAGGAGGGGTGCAGGCGGTACCGGGGAGCTGTTTTTT.